The TCR beta chain described here comes from a study of cytotoxic CD8 clonotypes in ibrutinib-treated CLL. Whole-study context: Patient counts were 11 relapsed/refractory, under 16 treatment-naive and roughly 18 IGHV unmutated. Study observations and caveats: Patients had baseline clonality above age-matched healthy donors, and this clonality moved with circulating CD8+ T-cell counts.

The CDR3 has 16 residues. J gave up 0 bases and V 5 bases, and 3 bases lay outside the gene matches. Germline loops: CDR1 MNHNY, CDR2 SVGAGI (reference sequence). This clone was observed a handful of times. The antigen is not known. The table came from immunoSEQ multiplex PCR; TCRdb's copy has only in-frame clones and leaves some out. Here the sample spans about 300,000 clones, around 66% being singletons. Cryopreserved PBMCs were the source of roughly 2 micrograms of genomic DNA, which went to TCR beta libraries. This material consisted of PBMCs, taken after 36 months of ibrutinib treatment. This receptor was taken from a human donor with chronic lymphocytic leukemia. This chain uses TRBV6-6 with TRBJ2-3, with 12 nucleotides matching TRBD2. The CDR3 DNA follows: TGTGCCAGCAGTACGACTAGCGGGGGAAGCACAGATACGCAGTATTTT. Translation gives CASSTTSGGSTDTQYF.